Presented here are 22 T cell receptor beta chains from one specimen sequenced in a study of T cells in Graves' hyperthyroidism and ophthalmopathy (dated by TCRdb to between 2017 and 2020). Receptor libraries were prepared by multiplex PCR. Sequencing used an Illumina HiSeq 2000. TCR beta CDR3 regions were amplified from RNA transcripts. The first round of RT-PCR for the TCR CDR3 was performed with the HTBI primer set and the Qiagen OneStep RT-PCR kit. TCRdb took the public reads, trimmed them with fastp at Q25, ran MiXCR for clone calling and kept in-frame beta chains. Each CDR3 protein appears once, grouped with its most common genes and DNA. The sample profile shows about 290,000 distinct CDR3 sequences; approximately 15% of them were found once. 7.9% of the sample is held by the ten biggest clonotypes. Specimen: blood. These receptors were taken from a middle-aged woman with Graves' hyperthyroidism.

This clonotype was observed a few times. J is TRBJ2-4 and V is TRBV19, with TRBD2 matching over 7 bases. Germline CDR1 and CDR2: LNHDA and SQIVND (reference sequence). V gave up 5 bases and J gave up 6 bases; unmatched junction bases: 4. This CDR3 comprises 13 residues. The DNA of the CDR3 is TGTGCCAGTAGTCAGACTAGCACAAACATTCAGTACTTC. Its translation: CASSQTSTNIQYF.

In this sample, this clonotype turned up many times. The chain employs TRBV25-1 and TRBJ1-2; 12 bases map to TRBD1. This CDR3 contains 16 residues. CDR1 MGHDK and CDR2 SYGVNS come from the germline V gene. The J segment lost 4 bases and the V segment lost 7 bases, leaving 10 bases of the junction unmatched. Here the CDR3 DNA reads TGTGCCAGCAAAACCTCCGGGACAGGGGGCGGCTATGGCTACACCTTC. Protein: CASKTSGTGGGYGYTF.

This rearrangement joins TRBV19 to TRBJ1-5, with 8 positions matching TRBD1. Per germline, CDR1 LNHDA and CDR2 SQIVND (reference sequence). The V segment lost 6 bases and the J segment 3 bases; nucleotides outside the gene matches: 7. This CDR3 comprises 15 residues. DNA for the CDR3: TGTGCCAGTAGAAAAGGGACAGGCGACAATCAGCCCCAGCATTTT. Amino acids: CASRKGTGDNQPQHF.

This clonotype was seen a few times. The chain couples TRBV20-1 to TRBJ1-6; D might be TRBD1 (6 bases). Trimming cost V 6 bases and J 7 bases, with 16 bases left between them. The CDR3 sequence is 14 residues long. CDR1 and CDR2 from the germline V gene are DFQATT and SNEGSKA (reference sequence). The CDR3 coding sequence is TGCAGTGCCAGCCAGGGGATTGAAAATTCACCCCTCCACTTT. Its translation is CSASQGIENSPLHF.

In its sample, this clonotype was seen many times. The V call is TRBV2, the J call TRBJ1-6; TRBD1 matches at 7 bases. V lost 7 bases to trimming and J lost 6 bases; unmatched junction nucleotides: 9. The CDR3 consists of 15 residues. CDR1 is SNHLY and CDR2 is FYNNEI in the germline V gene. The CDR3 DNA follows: TGTGCCAGCAAGGATGTCAGGGGGAGTAATTCACCCCTCCACTTT. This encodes CASKDVRGSNSPLHF. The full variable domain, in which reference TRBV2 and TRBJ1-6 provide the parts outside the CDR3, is EPEVTQTPSHQVTQMGQEVILRCVPISNHLYFYWYRQILGQKVEFLVSFYNNEISEKSEIFDDQFSVERPDGSNFTLKIRSTKLEDSAMYFCASKDVRGSNSPLHFGNGTRLTVT.

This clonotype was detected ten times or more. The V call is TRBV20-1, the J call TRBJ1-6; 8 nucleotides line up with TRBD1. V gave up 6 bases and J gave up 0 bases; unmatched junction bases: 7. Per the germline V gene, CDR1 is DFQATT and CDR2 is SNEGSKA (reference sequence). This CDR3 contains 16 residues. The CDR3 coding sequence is TGCAGTGCCTCCGGGGACAGGAGCTCCTATAATTCACCCCTCCACTTT. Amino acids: CSASGDRSSYNSPLHF.

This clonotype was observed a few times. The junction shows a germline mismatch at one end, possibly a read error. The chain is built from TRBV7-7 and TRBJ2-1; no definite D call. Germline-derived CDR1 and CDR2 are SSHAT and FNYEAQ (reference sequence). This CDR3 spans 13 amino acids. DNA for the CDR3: TGTGCTAGCAGCTTACGAATCCACCATGAGCAGTTCTTC. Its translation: CASSLRIHHEQFF.

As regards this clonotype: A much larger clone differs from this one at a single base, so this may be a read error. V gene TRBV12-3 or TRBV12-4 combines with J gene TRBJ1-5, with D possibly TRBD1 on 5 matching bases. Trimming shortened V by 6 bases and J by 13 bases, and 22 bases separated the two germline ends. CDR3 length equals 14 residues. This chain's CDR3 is CASSIGALIDTQHF. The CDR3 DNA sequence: TGTGCCAGCAGCATCGGGGCCCTCATTGATACGCAGCATTTT.

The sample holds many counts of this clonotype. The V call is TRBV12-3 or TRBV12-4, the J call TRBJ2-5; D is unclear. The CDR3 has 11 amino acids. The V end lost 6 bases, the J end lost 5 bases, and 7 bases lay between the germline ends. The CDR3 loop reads CASRALETQYF. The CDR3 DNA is TGTGCCAGCAGGGCCCTGGAGACCCAGTACTTC.

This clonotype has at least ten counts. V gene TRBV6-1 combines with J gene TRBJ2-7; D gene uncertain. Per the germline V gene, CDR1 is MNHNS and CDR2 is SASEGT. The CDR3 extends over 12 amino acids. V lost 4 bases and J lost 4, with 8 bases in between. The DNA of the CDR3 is TGTGCCAGCAGTGTTCGGGCGTACGAGCAGTACTTC. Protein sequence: CASSVRAYEQYF.

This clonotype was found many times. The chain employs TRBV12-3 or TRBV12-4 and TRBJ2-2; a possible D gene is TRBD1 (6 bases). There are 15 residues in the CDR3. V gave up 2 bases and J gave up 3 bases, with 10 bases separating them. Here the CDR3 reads CASSLNRDHTGELFF. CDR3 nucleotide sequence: TGTGCCAGCAGTTTAAACAGGGACCACACCGGGGAGCTGTTTTTT.

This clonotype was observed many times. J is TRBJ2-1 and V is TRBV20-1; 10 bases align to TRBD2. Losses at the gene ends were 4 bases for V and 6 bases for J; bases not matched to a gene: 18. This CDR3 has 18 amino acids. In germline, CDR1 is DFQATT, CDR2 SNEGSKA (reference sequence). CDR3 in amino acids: CSAKSLQREGLNPNEQFF. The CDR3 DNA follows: TGCAGTGCTAAATCCCTACAGCGGGAGGGCCTCAATCCCAATGAGCAGTTCTTC.

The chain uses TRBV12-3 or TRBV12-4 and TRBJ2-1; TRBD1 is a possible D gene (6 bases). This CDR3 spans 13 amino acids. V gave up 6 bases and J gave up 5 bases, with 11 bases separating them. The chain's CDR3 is CASSPRQDNEQFF. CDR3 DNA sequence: TGTGCCAGCAGCCCCAGACAGGACAATGAGCAGTTCTTC.

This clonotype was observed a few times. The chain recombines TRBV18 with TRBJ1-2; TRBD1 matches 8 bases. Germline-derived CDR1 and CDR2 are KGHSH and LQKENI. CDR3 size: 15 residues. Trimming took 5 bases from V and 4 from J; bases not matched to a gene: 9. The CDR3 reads CASSSENRGVYGYTF. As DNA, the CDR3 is TGTGCCAGCTCATCGGAAAACAGGGGGGTCTATGGCTACACCTTC.

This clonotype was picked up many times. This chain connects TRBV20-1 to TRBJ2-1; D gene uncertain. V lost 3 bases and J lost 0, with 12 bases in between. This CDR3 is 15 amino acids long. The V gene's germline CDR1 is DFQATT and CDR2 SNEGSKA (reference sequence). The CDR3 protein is CSARVHRSSYNEQFF. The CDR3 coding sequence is TGCAGTGCTAGGGTCCATAGAAGCTCCTACAATGAGCAGTTCTTC.

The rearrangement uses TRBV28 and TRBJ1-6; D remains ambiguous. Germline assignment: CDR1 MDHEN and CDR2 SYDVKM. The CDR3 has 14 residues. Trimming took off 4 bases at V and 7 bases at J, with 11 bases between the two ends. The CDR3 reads CASSSPAMNSPLHF. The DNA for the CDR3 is TGTGCCAGCAGTTCCCCGGCCATGAATTCACCCCTCCACTTT.

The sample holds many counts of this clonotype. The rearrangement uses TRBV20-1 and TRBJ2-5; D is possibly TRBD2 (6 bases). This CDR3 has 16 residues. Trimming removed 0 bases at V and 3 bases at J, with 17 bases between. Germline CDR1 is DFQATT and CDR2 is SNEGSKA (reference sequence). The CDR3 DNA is TGCAGTGCTAGAGATCCCCAGACTAGATCGGAAGAGACCCAGTACTTC. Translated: CSARDPQTRSEETQYF.

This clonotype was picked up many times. CDR3 residues: CAISESLRGGNQPQHF. The CDR3 DNA is TGTGCCATCAGTGAGTCGTTAAGGGGCGGTAATCAGCCCCAGCATTTT. V and J are TRBV10-3 and TRBJ1-5; D might be TRBD1 (5 bases). This CDR3 is built from 16 residues. Germline V gives CDR1 ENHRY, CDR2 SYGVKD. V lost 0 bases to trimming and J lost 4 bases, with 13 bases between them.

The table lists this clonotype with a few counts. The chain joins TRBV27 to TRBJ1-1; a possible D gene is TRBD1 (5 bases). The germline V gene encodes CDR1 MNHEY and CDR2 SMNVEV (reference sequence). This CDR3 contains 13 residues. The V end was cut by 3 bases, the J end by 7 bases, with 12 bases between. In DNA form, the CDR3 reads TGTGCCAGCAGTTTTGTGGCGGGGCTTGAAGCTTTCTTT. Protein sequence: CASSFVAGLEAFF.

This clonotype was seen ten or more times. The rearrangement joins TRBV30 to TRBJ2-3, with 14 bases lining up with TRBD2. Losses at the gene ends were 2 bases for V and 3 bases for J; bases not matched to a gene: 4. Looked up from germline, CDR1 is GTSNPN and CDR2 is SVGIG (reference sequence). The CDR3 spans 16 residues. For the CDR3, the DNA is TGTGCCTGGAGTCCGGGACTAGCGGGAGCGACAGATACGCAGTATTTT. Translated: CAWSPGLAGATDTQYF. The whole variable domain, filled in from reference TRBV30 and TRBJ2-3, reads SQTIHQWPATLVQPVGSPLSLECTVEGTSNPNLYWYRQAAGRGLQLLFYSVGIGQISSEVPQNLSASRPQDRQFILSSKKLLLSDSGFYLCAWSPGLAGATDTQYFGPGTRLTVL.

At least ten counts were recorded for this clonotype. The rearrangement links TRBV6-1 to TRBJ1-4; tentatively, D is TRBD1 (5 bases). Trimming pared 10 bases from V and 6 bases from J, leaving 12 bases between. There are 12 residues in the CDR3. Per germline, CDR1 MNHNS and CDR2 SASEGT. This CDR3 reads CATSRGHEKLFF. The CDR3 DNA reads TGTGCCACCTCGAGGGGTCATGAAAAACTGTTTTTT.

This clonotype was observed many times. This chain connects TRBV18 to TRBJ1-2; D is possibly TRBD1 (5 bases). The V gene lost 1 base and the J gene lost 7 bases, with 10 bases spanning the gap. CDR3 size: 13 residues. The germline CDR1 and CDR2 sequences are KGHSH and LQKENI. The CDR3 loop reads CASSPRRDAGYTF. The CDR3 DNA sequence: TGTGCCAGCTCACCACGCAGGGATGCTGGCTACACCTTC.